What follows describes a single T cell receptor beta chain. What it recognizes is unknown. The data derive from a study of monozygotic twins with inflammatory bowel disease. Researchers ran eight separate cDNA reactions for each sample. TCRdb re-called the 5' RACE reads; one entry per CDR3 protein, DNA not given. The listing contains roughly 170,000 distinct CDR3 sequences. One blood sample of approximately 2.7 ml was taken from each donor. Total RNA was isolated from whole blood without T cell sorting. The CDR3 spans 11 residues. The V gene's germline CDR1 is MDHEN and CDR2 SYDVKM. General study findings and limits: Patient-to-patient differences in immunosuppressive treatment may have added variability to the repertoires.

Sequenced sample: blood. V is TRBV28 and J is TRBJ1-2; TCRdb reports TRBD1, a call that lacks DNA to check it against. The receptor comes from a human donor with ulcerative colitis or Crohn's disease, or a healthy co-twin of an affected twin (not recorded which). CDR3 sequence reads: CASSLKGSYTF.